This T cell receptor (beta chain) was recorded in a study of blood T cell repertoires in COVID-19. With 8 bases clipped from V and 0 bases from J, the junction kept 4 bases outside the gene matches. CDR3 length: 12 amino acids. CDR1 GTSNPN and CDR2 SVGIG come from the germline V gene (reference sequence). Residents of 20 to 25 US areas, aged about 18 to 89 years, made up the participants. Clinical histories supplied by participants themselves formed the basis of cohort assignment. Per the original methods: Cell counts per sample came from amplifying reference gene primers. This table comes from immunoSEQ multiplex PCR, and its TCRdb copy is limited to in-frame clones, with some not included. V and J calls plus clone size are reproduced from that table; the DNA served to infer D and trimming. Of 200,000 to 250,000 clones in the sample, 65% to 90% were seen once.

The TCR was taken from a woman aged 45-65 years with acute COVID-19. Sequenced: PBMCs or T cells enriched from blood (not recorded which). The rearrangement joins TRBV30 to TRBJ2-7; 7 bases map to TRBD1. The CDR3 coding sequence is TGTGCCAGCTACAGGGGCTCCTACGAGCAGTACTTC. It codes for CASYRGSYEQYF.